This T cell receptor (beta chain) was sequenced for a study of shared clonotypes between healthy human individuals. Trimming removed 7 bases at V and 2 bases at J, with 18 bases between. The CDR3 spans 16 residues. Germline lookup yields CDR1 MDHEN and CDR2 SYDVKM. The data were produced by immunoSEQ multiplex PCR, yet TCRdb's version contains in-frame clones alone and is incomplete. Counted here are 650,000 to 800,000 clones, just under 75% occurring once; the ten biggest clones make up around 1.8%. The sequenced sample was memory CD4+ T cells sorted from blood. Subset given: CD45RA-negative fraction. The rearrangement joins TRBV28 to TRBJ1-5; no definite D call. The receptor was isolated from a woman aged 25 to 45 in good health. The CDR3 reads CASTPGWRKGNQPQHF. CDR3 coding DNA: TGTGCCAGCACTCCGGGTTGGAGAAAAGGCAATCAGCCCCAGCATTTT.